A single sample gave rise to the 2 T cell receptor beta chains below, sequenced in a study of T cell responses to AZD1222 COVID-19 vaccine. Sequenced by immunoSEQ multiplex PCR; TCRdb stores in-frame clones only, minus some. Of fewer than 110,000 clones listed, about 90% are singletons. Sequenced material: peripheral blood, taken on day 0 of AZD1222 vaccination. All receptors derive from an adult in good health.

The gene calls are TRBV7-9 and TRBJ2-7; D unresolved. The CDR3 loop spans 14 amino acids. V lost 2 bases and J lost 0, with 8 bases in between. Looked up from germline, CDR1 is SEHNR and CDR2 is FQNEAQ (reference sequence). The CDR3 here is CASSLTDPSYEQYF. CDR3 nucleotides: TGTGCCAGCAGCTTAACAGATCCCTCCTACGAGCAGTACTTC. Supplemented by reference TRBV7-9 and TRBJ2-7, the full variable domain reads DTGVSQNPRHKITKRGQNVTFRCDPISEHNRLYWYRQTLGQGPEFLTYFQNEAQLEKSRLLSDRFSAERPKGSFSTLEIQRTEQGDSAMYLCASSLTDPSYEQYFGPGTRLTVT.

J is TRBJ2-7 and V is TRBV6-5, with 8 bases fitting TRBD2. The CDR3 totals 16 residues. Looked up from germline, CDR1 is MNHEY and CDR2 is SVGAGI. J gave up 4 bases and V 4 bases, and 12 bases lay outside the gene matches. The CDR3 DNA reads TGTGCCAGCAGTTCCCTGGGAGCGGGGGAAAAGTACGAGCAGTACTTC. This encodes CASSSLGAGEKYEQYF.